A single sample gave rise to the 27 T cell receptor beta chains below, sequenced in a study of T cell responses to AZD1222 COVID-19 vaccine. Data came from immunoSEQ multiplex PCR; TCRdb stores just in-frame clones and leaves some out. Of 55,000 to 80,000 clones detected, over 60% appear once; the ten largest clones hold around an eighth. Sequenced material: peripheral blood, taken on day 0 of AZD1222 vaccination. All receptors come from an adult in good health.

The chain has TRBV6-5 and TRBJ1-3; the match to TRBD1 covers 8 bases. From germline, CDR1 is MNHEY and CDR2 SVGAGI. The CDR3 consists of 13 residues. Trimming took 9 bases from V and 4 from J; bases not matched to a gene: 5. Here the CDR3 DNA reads TGTGCCAGTTGGACAGGGTCCGGAAACACCATATATTTT. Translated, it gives CASWTGSGNTIYF.

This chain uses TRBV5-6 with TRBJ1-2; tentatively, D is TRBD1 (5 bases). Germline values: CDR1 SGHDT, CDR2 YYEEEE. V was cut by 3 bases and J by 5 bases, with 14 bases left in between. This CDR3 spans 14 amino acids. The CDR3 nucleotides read TGTGCCAGCAGCTCTCTTGGTGGGGCGTATGGCTACACCTTC. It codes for CASSSLGGAYGYTF.

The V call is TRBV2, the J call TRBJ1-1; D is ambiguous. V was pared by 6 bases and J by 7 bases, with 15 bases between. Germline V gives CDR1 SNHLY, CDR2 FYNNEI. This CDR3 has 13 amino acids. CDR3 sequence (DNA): TGTGCCAGCAGACCTTTCGGACTGATTGAAGCTTTCTTT. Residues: CASRPFGLIEAFF.

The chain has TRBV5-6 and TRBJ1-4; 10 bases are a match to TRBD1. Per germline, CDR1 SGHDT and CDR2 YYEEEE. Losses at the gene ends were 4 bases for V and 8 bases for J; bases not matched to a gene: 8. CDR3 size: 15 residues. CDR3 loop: CASSTRQGAREKLFF. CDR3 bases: TGTGCCAGCAGCACCAGACAGGGGGCGCGGGAAAAACTGTTTTTT.

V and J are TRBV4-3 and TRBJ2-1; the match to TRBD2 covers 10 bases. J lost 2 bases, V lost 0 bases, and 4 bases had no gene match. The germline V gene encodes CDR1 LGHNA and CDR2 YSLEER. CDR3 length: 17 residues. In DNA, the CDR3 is TGCGCCAGCAGCCAAGAGCCAGCGGGGGGGCCCTACAATGAGCAGTTCTTC. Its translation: CASSQEPAGGPYNEQFF.

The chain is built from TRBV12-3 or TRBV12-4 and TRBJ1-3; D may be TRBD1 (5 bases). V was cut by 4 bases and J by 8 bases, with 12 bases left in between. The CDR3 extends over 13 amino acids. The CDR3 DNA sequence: TGTGCCAGCAGTTCAGGGTTAGGGTACACCATATATTTT. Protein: CASSSGLGYTIYF.

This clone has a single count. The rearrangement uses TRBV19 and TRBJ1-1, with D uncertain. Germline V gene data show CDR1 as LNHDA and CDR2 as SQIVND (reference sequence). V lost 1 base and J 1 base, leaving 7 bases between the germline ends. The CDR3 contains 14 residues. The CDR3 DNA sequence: TGTGCCAGTAGTATAGCTACAAGGAACACTGAAGCTTTCTTT. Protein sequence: CASSIATRNTEAFF.

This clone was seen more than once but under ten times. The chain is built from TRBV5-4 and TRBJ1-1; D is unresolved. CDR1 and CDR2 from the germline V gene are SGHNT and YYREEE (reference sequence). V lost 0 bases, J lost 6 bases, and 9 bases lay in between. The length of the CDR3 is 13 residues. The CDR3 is CASSLEIGPEAFF. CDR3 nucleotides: TGTGCCAGCAGCTTGGAGATAGGACCTGAAGCTTTCTTT.

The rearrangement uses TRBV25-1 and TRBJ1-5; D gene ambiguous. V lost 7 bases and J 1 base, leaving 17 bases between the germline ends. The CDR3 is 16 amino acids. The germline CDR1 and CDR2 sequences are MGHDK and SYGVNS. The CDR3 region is CASTDGLVRSNQPQHF. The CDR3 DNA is TGTGCCAGCACAGACGGGTTGGTCAGGAGCAATCAGCCCCAGCATTTT.

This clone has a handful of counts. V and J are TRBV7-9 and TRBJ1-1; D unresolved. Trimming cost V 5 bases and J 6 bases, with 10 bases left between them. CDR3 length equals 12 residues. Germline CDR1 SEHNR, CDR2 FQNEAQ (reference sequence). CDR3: CASSPQPAEAFF. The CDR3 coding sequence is TGTGCCAGCAGCCCCCAACCCGCTGAAGCTTTCTTT.

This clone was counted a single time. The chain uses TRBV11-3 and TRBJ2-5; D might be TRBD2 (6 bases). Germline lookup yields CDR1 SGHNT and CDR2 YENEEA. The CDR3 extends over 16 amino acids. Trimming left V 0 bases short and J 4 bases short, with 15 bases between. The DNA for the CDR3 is TGTGCCAGCAGCTTAGAGGCCGAGGGAGGAGGAGAGACCCAGTACTTC. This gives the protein CASSLEAEGGGETQYF. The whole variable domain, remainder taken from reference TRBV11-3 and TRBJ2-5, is EAGVVQSPRYKIIEKKQPVAFWCNPISGHNTLYWYLQNLGQGPELLIRYENEEAVDDSQLPKDRFSAERLKGVDSTLKIQPAELGDSAVYLCASSLEAEGGGETQYFGPGTRLLVL.

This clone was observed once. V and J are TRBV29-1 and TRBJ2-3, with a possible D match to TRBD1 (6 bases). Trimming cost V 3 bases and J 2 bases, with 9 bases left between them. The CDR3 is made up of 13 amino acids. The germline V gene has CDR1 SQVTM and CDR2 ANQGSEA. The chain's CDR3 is CSVDDRTTDTQYF. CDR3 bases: TGCAGCGTTGACGACAGGACCACAGATACGCAGTATTTT.

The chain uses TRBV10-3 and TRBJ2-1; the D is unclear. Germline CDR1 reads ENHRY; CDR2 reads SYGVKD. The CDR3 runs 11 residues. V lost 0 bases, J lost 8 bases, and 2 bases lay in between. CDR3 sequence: CAISESYEQFF. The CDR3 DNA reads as TGTGCCATCAGTGAGTCATATGAGCAGTTCTTC.

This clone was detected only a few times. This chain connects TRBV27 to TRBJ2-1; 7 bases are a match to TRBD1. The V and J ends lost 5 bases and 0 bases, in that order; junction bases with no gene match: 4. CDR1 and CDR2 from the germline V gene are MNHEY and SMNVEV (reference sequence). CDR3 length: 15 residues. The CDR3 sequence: CASSLTGSSYNEQFF. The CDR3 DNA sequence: TGTGCCAGCAGTCTGACAGGGAGCTCCTACAATGAGCAGTTCTTC.

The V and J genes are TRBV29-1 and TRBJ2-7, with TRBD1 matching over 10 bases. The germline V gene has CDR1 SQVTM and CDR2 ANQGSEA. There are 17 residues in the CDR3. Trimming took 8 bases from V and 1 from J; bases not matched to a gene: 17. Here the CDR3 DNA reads TGCAGCACCACCGGGACAGGGGCGGGTTTGGGTTCCTACGAGCAGTACTTC. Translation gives CSTTGTGAGLGSYEQYF.

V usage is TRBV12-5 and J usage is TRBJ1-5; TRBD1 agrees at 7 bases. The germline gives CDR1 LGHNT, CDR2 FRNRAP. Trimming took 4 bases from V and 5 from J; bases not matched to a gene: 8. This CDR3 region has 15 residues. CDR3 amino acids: CASGSPDRDDQPQHF. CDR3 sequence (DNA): TGTGCTAGTGGTTCCCCAGACAGGGATGATCAGCCCCAGCATTTT. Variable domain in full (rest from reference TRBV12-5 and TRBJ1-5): DARVTQTPRHKVTEMGQEVTMRCQPILGHNTVFWYRQTMMQGLELLAYFRNRAPLDDSGMPKDRFSAEMPDATLATLKIQPSEPRDSAVYFCASGSPDRDDQPQHFGDGTRLSIL.

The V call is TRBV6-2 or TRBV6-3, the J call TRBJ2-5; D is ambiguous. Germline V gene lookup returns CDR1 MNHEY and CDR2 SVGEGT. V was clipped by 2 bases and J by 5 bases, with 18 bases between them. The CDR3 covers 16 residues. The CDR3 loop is CASSYPSKDPWETQYF. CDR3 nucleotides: TGTGCCAGCAGTTACCCCTCCAAGGACCCCTGGGAGACCCAGTACTTC.

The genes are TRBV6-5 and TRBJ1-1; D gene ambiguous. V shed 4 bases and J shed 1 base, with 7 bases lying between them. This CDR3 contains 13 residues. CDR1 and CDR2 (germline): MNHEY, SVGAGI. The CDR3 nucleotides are TGTGCCAGCAGTTCTGGCAGGAACACTGAAGCTTTCTTT. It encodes CASSSGRNTEAFF.

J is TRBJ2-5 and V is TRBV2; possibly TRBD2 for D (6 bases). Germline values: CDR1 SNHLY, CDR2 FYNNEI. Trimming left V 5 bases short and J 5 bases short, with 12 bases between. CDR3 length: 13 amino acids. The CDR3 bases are TGTGCCAGCAGTAGAGGAGGGGAGGAGACCCAGTACTTC. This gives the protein CASSRGGEETQYF.

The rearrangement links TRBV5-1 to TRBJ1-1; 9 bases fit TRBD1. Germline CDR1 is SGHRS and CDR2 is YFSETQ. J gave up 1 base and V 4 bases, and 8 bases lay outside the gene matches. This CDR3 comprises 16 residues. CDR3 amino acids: CASSNLQGAGNTEAFF. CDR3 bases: TGCGCCAGCAGCAACTTACAGGGGGCGGGGAACACTGAAGCTTTCTTT. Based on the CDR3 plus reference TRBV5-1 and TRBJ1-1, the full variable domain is KAGVTQTPRYLIKTRGQQVTLSCSPISGHRSVSWYQQTPGQGLQFLFEYFSETQRNKGNFPGRFSGRQFSNSRSEMNVSTLELGDSALYLCASSNLQGAGNTEAFFGQGTRLTVV.

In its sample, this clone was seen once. CDR3 DNA: TGTGCCAGCAGCTCACAGGGATTGAATGAAAAACTGTTTTTT. Amino acids: CASSSQGLNEKLFF. The chain carries TRBV6-5 and TRBJ1-4; a weak D match, TRBD1 (6 bases). CDR3 length equals 14 residues. Germline assignment: CDR1 MNHEY and CDR2 SVGAGI. V lost 6 bases, J lost 5 bases, and 13 bases lay in between.

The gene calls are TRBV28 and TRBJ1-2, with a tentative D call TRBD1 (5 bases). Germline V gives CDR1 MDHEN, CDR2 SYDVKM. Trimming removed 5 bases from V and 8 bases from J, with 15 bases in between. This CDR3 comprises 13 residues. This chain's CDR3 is CASSVGGGRGYTF. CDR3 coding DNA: TGTGCCAGCAGTGTCGGGGGAGGAAGAGGCTACACCTTC.

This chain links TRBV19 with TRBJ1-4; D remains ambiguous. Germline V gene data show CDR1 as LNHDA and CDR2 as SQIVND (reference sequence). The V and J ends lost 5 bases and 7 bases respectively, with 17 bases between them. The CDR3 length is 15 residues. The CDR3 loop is CASSLTSTNLEKLFF. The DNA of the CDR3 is TGTGCCAGTAGTCTCACCTCGACCAACCTTGAAAAACTGTTTTTT.

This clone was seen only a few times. The chain's CDR3 is CASSQFGQGNTEAFF. The CDR3 DNA is TGTGCCAGCAGCCAATTCGGACAGGGAAACACTGAAGCTTTCTTT. The V call is TRBV4-2, the J call TRBJ1-1, with 8 bases fitting TRBD1. Per germline, CDR1 LGHNA and CDR2 YNFKEQ. The CDR3 length is 15 residues. Losses at the gene ends were 2 bases for V and 2 bases for J; bases not matched to a gene: 4.

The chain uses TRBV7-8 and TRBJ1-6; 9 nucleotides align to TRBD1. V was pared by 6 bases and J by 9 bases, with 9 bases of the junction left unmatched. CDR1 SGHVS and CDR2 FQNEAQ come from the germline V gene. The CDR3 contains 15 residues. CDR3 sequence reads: CASRPGQGMSSPLHF. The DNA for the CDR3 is TGTGCCAGCAGACCGGGACAGGGTATGAGTTCACCCCTCCACTTT.

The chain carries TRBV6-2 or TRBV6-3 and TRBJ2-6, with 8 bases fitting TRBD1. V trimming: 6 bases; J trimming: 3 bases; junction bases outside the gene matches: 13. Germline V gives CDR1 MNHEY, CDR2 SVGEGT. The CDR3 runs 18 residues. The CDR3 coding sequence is TGTGCCAGCAGGCCTCCGGGACAGGTTTCCTTTGGGGCCAACGTCCTGACTTTC. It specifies CASRPPGQVSFGANVLTF.

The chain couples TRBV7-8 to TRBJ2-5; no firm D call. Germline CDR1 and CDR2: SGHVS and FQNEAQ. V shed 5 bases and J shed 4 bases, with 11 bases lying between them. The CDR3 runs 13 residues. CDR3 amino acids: CASSRRATETQYF. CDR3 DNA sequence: TGTGCCAGCAGCCGTAGAGCAACAGAGACCCAGTACTTC.